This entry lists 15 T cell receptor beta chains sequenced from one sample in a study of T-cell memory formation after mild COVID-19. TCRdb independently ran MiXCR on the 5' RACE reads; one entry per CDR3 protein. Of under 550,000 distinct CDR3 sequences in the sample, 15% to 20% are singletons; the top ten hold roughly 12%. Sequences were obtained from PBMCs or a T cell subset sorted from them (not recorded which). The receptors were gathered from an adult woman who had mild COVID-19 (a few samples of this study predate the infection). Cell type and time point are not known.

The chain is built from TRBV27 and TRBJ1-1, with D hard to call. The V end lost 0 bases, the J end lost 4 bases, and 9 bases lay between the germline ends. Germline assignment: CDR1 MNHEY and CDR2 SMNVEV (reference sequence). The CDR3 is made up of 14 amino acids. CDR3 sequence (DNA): TGTGCCAGCAGTTTATCGTGGCAGTTCACTGAAGCTTTCTTT. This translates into CASSLSWQFTEAFF.

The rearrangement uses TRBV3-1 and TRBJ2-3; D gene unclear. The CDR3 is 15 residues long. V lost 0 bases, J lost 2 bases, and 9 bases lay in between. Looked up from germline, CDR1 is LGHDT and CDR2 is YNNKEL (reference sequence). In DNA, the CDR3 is TGTGCCAGCAGCCAAGAGGCCCATTTCACAGATACGCAGTATTTT. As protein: CASSQEAHFTDTQYF.

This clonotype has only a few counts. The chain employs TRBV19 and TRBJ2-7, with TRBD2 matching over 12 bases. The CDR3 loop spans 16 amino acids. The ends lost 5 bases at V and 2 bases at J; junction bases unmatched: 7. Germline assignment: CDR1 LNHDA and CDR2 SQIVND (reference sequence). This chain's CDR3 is CASSAGGLAGTYEQYF. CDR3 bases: TGTGCCAGTAGTGCCGGCGGACTAGCGGGAACCTACGAGCAGTACTTC.

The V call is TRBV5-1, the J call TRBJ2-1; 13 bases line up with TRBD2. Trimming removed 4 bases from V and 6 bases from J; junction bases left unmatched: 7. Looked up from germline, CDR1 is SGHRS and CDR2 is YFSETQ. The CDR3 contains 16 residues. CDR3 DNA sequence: TGCGCCAGCAGCCTACCCGGGACTAGCGGGACCAATGAGCAGTTCTTC. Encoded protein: CASSLPGTSGTNEQFF.

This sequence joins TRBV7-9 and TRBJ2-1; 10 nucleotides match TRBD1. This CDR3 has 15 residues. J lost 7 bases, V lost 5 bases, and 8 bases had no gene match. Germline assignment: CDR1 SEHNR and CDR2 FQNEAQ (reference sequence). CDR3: CASSGRQGARNEQFF. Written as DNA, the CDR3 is TGTGCCAGCAGCGGGAGACAGGGGGCGAGGAATGAGCAGTTCTTC.

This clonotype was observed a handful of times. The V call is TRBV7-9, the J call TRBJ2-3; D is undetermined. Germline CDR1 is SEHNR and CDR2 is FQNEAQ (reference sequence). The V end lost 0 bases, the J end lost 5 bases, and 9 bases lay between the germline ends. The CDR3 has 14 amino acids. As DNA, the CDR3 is TGTGCCAGCAGCTTAGCGTCGTGGGAAGATACGCAGTATTTT. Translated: CASSLASWEDTQYF.

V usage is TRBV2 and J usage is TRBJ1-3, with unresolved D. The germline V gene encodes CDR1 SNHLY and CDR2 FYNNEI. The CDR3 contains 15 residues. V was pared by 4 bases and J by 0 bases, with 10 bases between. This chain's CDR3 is CASSAQASSGNTIYF. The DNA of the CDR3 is TGTGCCAGCAGTGCCCAGGCGAGCTCTGGAAACACCATATATTTT.

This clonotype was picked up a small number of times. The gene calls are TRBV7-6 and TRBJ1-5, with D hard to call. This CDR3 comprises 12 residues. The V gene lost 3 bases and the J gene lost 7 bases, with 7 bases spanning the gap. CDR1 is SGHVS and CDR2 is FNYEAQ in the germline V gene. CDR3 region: CASSFPEQPQHF. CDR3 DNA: TGTGCCAGCAGCTTCCCGGAGCAGCCCCAGCATTTT.

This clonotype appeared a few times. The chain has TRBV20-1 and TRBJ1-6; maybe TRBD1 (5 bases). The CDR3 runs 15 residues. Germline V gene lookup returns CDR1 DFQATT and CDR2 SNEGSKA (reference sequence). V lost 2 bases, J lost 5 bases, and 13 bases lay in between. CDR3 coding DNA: TGCAGTGCTAGAAAATCCGGGACGGATAATTCACCCCTCCACTTT. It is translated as CSARKSGTDNSPLHF.

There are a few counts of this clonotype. The CDR3 here is CASSPINRGGTYGYTF. The CDR3 DNA reads as TGTGCCAGCAGCCCCATCAACAGGGGTGGCACCTATGGCTACACCTTC. The J gene is TRBJ1-2, the V gene TRBV11-1; 7 bases match TRBD1. There are 16 residues in the CDR3. After removal of 5 bases from V and 4 bases from J, the junction contained 13 bases not matched to a gene. Germline CDR1 reads SGHAT; CDR2 reads FQDESV (reference sequence).

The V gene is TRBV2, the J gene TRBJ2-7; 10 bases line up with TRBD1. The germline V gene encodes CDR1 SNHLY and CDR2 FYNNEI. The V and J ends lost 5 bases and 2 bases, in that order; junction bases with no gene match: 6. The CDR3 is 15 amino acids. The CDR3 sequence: CASSTDRGRTYEQYF. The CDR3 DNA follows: TGTGCCAGCAGTACAGACAGGGGGCGAACCTACGAGCAGTACTTC.

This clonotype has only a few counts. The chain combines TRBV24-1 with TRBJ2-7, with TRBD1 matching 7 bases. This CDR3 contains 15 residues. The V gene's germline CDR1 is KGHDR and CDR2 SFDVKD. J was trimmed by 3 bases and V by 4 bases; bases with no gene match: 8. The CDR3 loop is CATSDPRQGNYEQYF. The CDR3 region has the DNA TGTGCCACCAGTGACCCGAGACAGGGCAACTACGAGCAGTACTTC.

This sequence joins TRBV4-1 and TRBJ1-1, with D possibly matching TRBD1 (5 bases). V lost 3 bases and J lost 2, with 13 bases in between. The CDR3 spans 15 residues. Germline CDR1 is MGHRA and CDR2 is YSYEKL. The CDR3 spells CASSHRWGENTEAFF. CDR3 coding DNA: TGCGCCAGCAGCCACCGTTGGGGGGAAAACACTGAAGCTTTCTTT.

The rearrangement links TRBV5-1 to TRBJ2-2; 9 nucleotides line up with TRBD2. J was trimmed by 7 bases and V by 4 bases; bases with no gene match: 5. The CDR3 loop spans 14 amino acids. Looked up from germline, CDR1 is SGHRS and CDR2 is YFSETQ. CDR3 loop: CASSPGLADGELFF. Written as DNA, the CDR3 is TGCGCCAGCAGCCCGGGACTAGCTGACGGGGAGCTGTTTTTT.

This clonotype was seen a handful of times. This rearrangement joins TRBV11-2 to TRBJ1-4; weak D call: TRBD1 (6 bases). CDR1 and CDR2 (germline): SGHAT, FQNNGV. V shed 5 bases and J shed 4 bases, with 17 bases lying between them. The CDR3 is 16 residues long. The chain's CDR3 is CASSTKTGLGNEKLFF. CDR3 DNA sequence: TGTGCCAGCAGCACGAAGACAGGTTTAGGTAATGAAAAACTGTTTTTT.